This entry lists 25 T cell receptor beta chains sequenced from one sample in a study of Tregs in tolerant kidney transplant recipients. The data were produced by immunoSEQ multiplex PCR, yet TCRdb's version contains in-frame clones alone and is incomplete. The sample lists around 85,000 clones, approximately 90% seen once, with 0.34% in the top ten. The specimen was Tregs from blood, collected before the transplant. The receptor set was obtained from a human donor who received a combined kidney and bone marrow transplant.

In its sample, this clone was seen a few times. V and J are TRBV14 and TRBJ1-1; D remains unclear. V was trimmed by 4 bases and J by 0 bases, leaving 6 bases between them. CDR3 length: 13 residues. Germline V gene data show CDR1 as SGHDN and CDR2 as FVKESK. The CDR3 region has the DNA TGTGCCAGCAGCCTTGGCATGAACACTGAAGCTTTCTTT. Translated, it gives CASSLGMNTEAFF.

The CDR3 loop is CASSPPERGVHYNEQFF. The DNA of the CDR3 is TGTGCCAGCTCACCACCGGAGCGGGGGGTCCACTACAATGAGCAGTTCTTC. V is TRBV18 and J is TRBJ2-1, with 9 bases fitting TRBD2. The CDR3 totals 17 residues. Germline values: CDR1 KGHSH, CDR2 LQKENI. The J segment lost 3 bases and the V segment lost 0 bases, leaving 6 bases of the junction unmatched.

V and J are TRBV5-4 and TRBJ1-4; 8 bases are shared with TRBD1. The CDR3 covers 13 residues. Looked up from germline, CDR1 is SGHNT and CDR2 is YYREEE (reference sequence). V was pared by 1 base and J by 7 bases, with 0 bases of the junction left unmatched. The CDR3 is CASSLQGAEKLFF. The CDR3 nucleotides are TGTGCCAGCAGCTTGCAGGGGGCTGAAAAACTGTTTTTT.

In this sample, this clone turned up once. The DNA of the CDR3 is TGTGCCAGCAGCTTGGGGGGGTGGGGCGAGCAGTACTTC. Translation: CASSLGGWGEQYF. The chain carries TRBV5-6 and TRBJ2-7, with D perhaps matching TRBD1 or TRBD2 (5 bases each). The CDR3 is made up of 13 amino acids. V lost 0 bases and J lost 6, with 10 bases in between. The germline V gene encodes CDR1 SGHDT and CDR2 YYEEEE. Based on the CDR3 plus reference TRBV5-6 and TRBJ2-7, the full variable domain is DAGVTQSPTHLIKTRGQQVTLRCSPKSGHDTVSWYQQALGQGPQFIFQYYEEEERQRGNFPDRFSGHQFPNYSSELNVNALLLGDSALYLCASSLGGWGEQYFGPGTRLTVT.

The chain uses TRBV6-5 and TRBJ2-7, with D perhaps TRBD2 (5 bases). The CDR3 is made up of 11 amino acids. The V gene lost 2 bases and the J gene lost 8 bases, with 7 bases spanning the gap. Germline CDR1 is MNHEY and CDR2 is SVGAGI. The chain's CDR3 is CASSYVAQQYF. The CDR3 nucleotides are TGTGCCAGCAGTTACGTAGCGCAGCAGTACTTC.

The rearrangement links TRBV7-2 to TRBJ2-7, with TRBD1 matching 10 bases. This CDR3 is 14 amino acids long. Losses at the gene ends were 4 bases for V and 2 bases for J; bases not matched to a gene: 2. The germline CDR1 and CDR2 sequences are SGHTA and FQGNSA. DNA for the CDR3: TGTGCCAGCAGCTCCGACAGGGGGCCCTACGAGCAGTACTTC. Translation: CASSSDRGPYEQYF.

The J gene is TRBJ2-1, the V gene TRBV19; D is possibly TRBD2 (6 bases). Germline loops: CDR1 LNHDA, CDR2 SQIVND (reference sequence). The CDR3 covers 16 residues. V lost 3 bases, J lost 3 bases, and 15 bases lay in between. CDR3 protein: CASSIGSGDIYNEQFF. The CDR3, as DNA: TGTGCCAGTAGTATCGGTAGCGGAGACATCTACAATGAGCAGTTCTTC.

The chain links TRBV2 to TRBJ2-5; 11 bases agree with TRBD2. Per germline, CDR1 SNHLY and CDR2 FYNNEI. V was clipped by 2 bases and J by 5 bases; unmatched bases: 4. This CDR3 region has 15 residues. The CDR3 nucleotides are TGTGCCAGCAGTGAATCTGGGACTAGCGGTGAGACCCAGTACTTC. This encodes CASSESGTSGETQYF.

Note on this clone: The CDR3 end shows no conserved phenylalanine or tryptophan, and so a read error is likely. The DNA is omitted, as the CDR3 cannot be located on it reliably, and the CDR3 follows TCRdb's listing. The chain has TRBV5-4 and TRBJ1-2. Including both end residues, the CDR3 is 10 amino acids long. CDR1 is SGHNT and CDR2 is YYREEE in the germline V gene (reference sequence). CDR3 loop: CASSLDREGI.

The chain joins TRBV5-4 to TRBJ1-1, with 8 bases fitting TRBD1. The trim removed 5 bases at V and 1 base at J, leaving 10 bases unmatched. Germline assignment: CDR1 SGHNT and CDR2 YYREEE (reference sequence). The CDR3 runs to 16 residues. The CDR3 bases are TGTGCCAGCAGGTTCTGGACAGGGAGGGGGAACACTGAAGCTTTCTTT. Translation: CASRFWTGRGNTEAFF. Together with reference TRBV5-4 and TRBJ1-1, the CDR3 gives the full variable domain: ETGVTQSPTHLIKTRGQQVTLRCSSQSGHNTVSWYQQALGQGPQFIFQYYREEENGRGNFPPRFSGLQFPNYSSELNVNALELDDSALYLCASRFWTGRGNTEAFFGQGTRLTVV.

The rearrangement links TRBV2 to TRBJ2-2; D is possibly TRBD2 (7 bases). Germline assignment: CDR1 SNHLY and CDR2 FYNNEI. This CDR3 is 16 amino acids long. The V end was cut by 0 bases, the J end by 2 bases, with 10 bases between. The CDR3 bases are TGTGCCAGCAGTGAAGCACGGGGGGCTAACACCGGGGAGCTGTTTTTT. Protein product: CASSEARGANTGELFF.

The chain couples TRBV7-3 to TRBJ2-1; D might be TRBD1 or TRBD2, each matching 5 bases. Trimming took off 5 bases at V and 6 bases at J, with 11 bases between the two ends. The CDR3 extends over 13 amino acids. Germline assignment: CDR1 SGHTA and CDR2 FQGTGA. The CDR3 sequence is CASSREGPNEQFF. The CDR3 bases are TGTGCCAGCAGCCGAGAGGGGCCCAATGAGCAGTTCTTC.

A note on this clone: Germline and junction disagree at one end, which may indicate a read error. The V call is TRBV6-1, the J call TRBJ2-7; a weak D match, TRBD2 (5 bases). The CDR3 consists of 11 residues. Germline-derived CDR1 and CDR2 are MNHNS and SASEGT. The CDR3, as DNA: TGTGCCAGCAGGTCAGTGGCCCATCTAGCCTTC. The encoded protein is CASRSVAHLAF.

Details on this clone: Other nucleotide sequences from this sample produce the same CDR3. The chain has TRBV7-9 and TRBJ2-6, with D unresolved. With 5 bases removed from V and 1 base from J, the gap between germline ends came to 6 bases. Looked up from germline, CDR1 is SEHNR and CDR2 is FQNEAQ (reference sequence). The CDR3 is made up of 14 amino acids. CDR3 region: CASSPTSGANVLTF. The CDR3, as DNA: TGTGCCAGCAGCCCTACGTCTGGGGCCAACGTCCTGACTTTC.

The CDR3, as DNA: TGCGCCAGCGGGGTAGCGGGAGCCTACGAGCAGTACTTC. As protein: CASGVAGAYEQYF. The gene calls are TRBV5-1 and TRBJ2-5; 9 bases align to TRBD2. The DNA end lines up better with TRBJ2-7; the J call may be wrong. This CDR3 contains 13 residues. Germline CDR1 and CDR2: SGHRS and YFSETQ.

The chain uses TRBV6-6 and TRBJ2-7; TRBD2 matches at 10 bases. V lost 4 bases to trimming and J lost 5 bases; unmatched junction nucleotides: 11. CDR1 is MNHNY and CDR2 is SVGAGI in the germline V gene (reference sequence). CDR3 length: 16 residues. CDR3 protein: CASSWAASGRLDEQYF. CDR3 sequence (DNA): TGTGCCAGCAGTTGGGCGGCTAGCGGGAGACTCGACGAGCAGTACTTC.

The chain uses TRBV4-1 and TRBJ1-5; a possible D gene is TRBD1 (6 bases). This CDR3 contains 16 residues. V was trimmed by 4 bases and J by 1 base, leaving 14 bases between them. CDR1 is MGHRA and CDR2 is YSYEKL in the germline V gene. The CDR3 coding sequence is TGCGCCAGCAGCCTGGGGGCAGGGATGAGCAATCAGCCCCAGCATTTT. It encodes CASSLGAGMSNQPQHF.

In nucleotides, the CDR3 is TGTGCCACCAGCATAGGCAGGGGGTTCGATGGCTACACCTTC. It specifies CATSIGRGFDGYTF. The chain links TRBV15 to TRBJ1-2, with 7 nucleotides matching TRBD1. The CDR3 runs to 14 residues. CDR1 is LNHNV, CDR2 YYDKDF, per germline (reference sequence). V trimming: 4 bases; J trimming: 6 bases; junction bases outside the gene matches: 8.

The J gene is TRBJ1-1, the V gene TRBV5-1; D call uncertain. CDR3 length: 12 residues. Per germline, CDR1 SGHRS and CDR2 YFSETQ. V dropped 2 bases and J dropped 7 bases, with 9 bases sitting between them. The CDR3, as DNA: TGCGCCAGCAGCTTAACGACGGGTGAAGCTTTCTTT. Its translation is CASSLTTGEAFF.

The gene calls are TRBV7-8 and TRBJ2-7; 9 nucleotides agree with TRBD2. CDR3 length: 15 amino acids. The germline gives CDR1 SGHVS, CDR2 FQNEAQ. Germline trimming cut 3 bases from V and 2 bases from J; bases unmatched to any gene: 5. The CDR3 loop reads CASSLGLADAYEQYF. The CDR3 DNA sequence: TGTGCCAGCAGCTTGGGACTAGCTGACGCCTACGAGCAGTACTTC.

The chain is built from TRBV16 and TRBJ1-5, with D uncertain. The V and J ends lost 8 bases and 3 bases respectively, with 11 bases between them. CDR3 length equals 13 residues. The germline CDR1 and CDR2 sequences are KGHSY and FQNENV. The CDR3 DNA reads as TGTGCCAGCCTCATCGGGCCCAATCAGCCCCAGCATTTT. It encodes CASLIGPNQPQHF.

The rearrangement uses TRBV28 and TRBJ1-5; D is uncertain. The CDR3 extends over 15 amino acids. Germline-derived CDR1 and CDR2 are MDHEN and SYDVKM. V shed 6 bases and J shed 0 bases, with 12 bases lying between them. The DNA of the CDR3 is TGTGCCAGCAGCCTCTGGGGTAATAGCAATCAGCCCCAGCATTTT. Amino acid sequence: CASSLWGNSNQPQHF. The full variable domain, rest sourced from reference TRBV28 and TRBJ1-5, is DVKVTQSSRYLVKRTGEKVFLECVQDMDHENMFWYRQDPGLGLRLIYFSYDVKMKEKGDIPEGYSVSREKKERFSLILESASTNQTSMYLCASSLWGNSNQPQHFGDGTRLSIL.

CDR3 DNA: TGCGCCAGCGGACCGACAGGGGGGGACACTGAAGCTTTCTTT. This codes for CASGPTGGDTEAFF. The chain combines TRBV5-1 with TRBJ1-1, with TRBD1 matching over 9 bases. Trimming cost V 7 bases and J 3 bases; bases outside gene matches: 7. Looked up from germline, CDR1 is SGHRS and CDR2 is YFSETQ. The CDR3 runs to 14 residues.

CDR3 sequence reads: CASSPGSGSIGGDTQYF. The CDR3, as DNA: TGTGCCAGCTCACCGGGCAGCGGGAGTATCGGGGGAGATACGCAGTATTTT. The J gene is TRBJ2-3, the V gene TRBV18; 8 bases are shared with TRBD2. This CDR3 contains 17 residues. The J segment lost 5 bases and the V segment lost 3 bases, leaving 13 bases of the junction unmatched. From germline, CDR1 is KGHSH and CDR2 LQKENI.

The chain joins TRBV6-1 to TRBJ2-7; D uncertain. The germline V gene encodes CDR1 MNHNS and CDR2 SASEGT. The CDR3 length is 11 residues. V dropped 6 bases and J dropped 0 bases, with 3 bases sitting between them. CDR3 sequence (DNA): TGTGCCAGCAGCCGCTCCTACGAGCAGTACTTC. Protein: CASSRSYEQYF.